The clone carrying this T cell receptor (beta chain) was counted a few times. The antigen is undetermined. This specimen comes from a study of Graves' ophthalmopathy and Graves' hyperthyroidism. Findings of the study overall: Blood shared most expanded thyroid clonotypes above 0.001 frequency.

The authors enrolled newly diagnosed hyperthyroidism patients aged 18 to 65 with under 2 months' duration. Other autoimmune diseases, uncontrolled infections, pregnancy or lactation excluded patients from enrollment. Orbital computed tomography and thyroid ultrasound, along with TRAb, serum thyroxine and clinical symptoms, underpinned diagnosis. Per the germline V gene, CDR1 is ENHRY and CDR2 is SYGVKD. The length of the CDR3 is 12 residues. V was cut by 10 bases and J by 3 bases, with 12 bases left in between. Transcripts of RNA were the source for amplifying TCR beta CDR3 regions. First-round RT-PCR used HTBI primers; second-round multiplex PCR followed. TCRdb processed the multiplex PCR reads anew with MiXCR; each CDR3 protein has one entry. This sample has 1 million to 1.3 million distinct CDR3 sequences, with less than 45% found just once.

The material sequenced was peripheral blood or thyroid tissue (not recorded which). The sequence came from an adult man with Graves' hyperthyroidism. The chain recombines TRBV10-3 with TRBJ1-1; possible D gene TRBD1, 5 bases. CDR3 sequence (DNA): TGTGCCAAATATACGGGGGACACTGAAGCTTTCTTT. Its protein product is CAKYTGDTEAFF.